The 18 T cell receptor beta chains presented below share a single source sample, sequenced in a study of control samples from healthy donors and cancer patients. The table came from immunoSEQ multiplex PCR; TCRdb's copy has only in-frame clones and leaves some out. Seen here are approximately 130,000 clones, roughly 87% observed once, and the top ten hold around 9%. Source material: blood. Receptor source: a man aged 35 to 55 in good health.

The chain uses TRBV23-1 and TRBJ2-1; tentative D call: TRBD2 (6 bases). TRBV23-1 is annotated as an ORF whose role is uncertain. Trimming took 4 bases from V and 8 from J, leaving 6 bases between them. CDR3 length: 11 residues. This CDR3 is CASSPGDEQFF. The CDR3 region has the DNA TGCGCCAGCAGTCCGGGAGATGAGCAGTTCTTC.

This chain uses TRBV6-1 with TRBJ1-6, with D hard to call. Germline CDR1 is MNHNS and CDR2 is SASEGT. CDR3 size: 14 residues. The V gene lost 3 bases and the J gene lost 8 bases, with 11 bases spanning the gap. DNA for the CDR3: TGTGCCAGCAGTGATGTGTCATGGTATTCACCCCTCCACTTT. Protein sequence: CASSDVSWYSPLHF.

The table lists this clone with a count of one. This CDR3 reads CSVEVYEAFF. CDR3 DNA: TGCAGCGTTGAGGTGTATGAAGCTTTCTTT. This chain connects TRBV29-1 to TRBJ1-1; unclear D gene. CDR3 length: 10 residues. The germline V gene has CDR1 SQVTM and CDR2 ANQGSEA. V shed 3 bases and J shed 7 bases, with 6 bases lying between them.

V and J are TRBV6-2 or TRBV6-3 and TRBJ1-4; D is unresolved. The CDR3 covers 15 residues. CDR1 and CDR2 (germline): MNHEY, SVGEGT. Trimming stripped 6 bases from V and 7 bases from J, with 18 bases between. This CDR3 reads CASSLPKGNGEKLFF. The DNA of the CDR3 is TGTGCCAGCAGCCTGCCAAAAGGCAACGGTGAAAAACTGTTTTTT.

The CDR3: CASSKGTGLVSSGANVLTF. CDR3 coding DNA: TGTGCCAGTAGTAAGGGGACAGGGTTAGTGAGCTCTGGGGCCAACGTCCTGACTTTC. J is TRBJ2-6 and V is TRBV19, with TRBD1 identical over 9 bases. Per germline, CDR1 LNHDA and CDR2 SQIVND (reference sequence). The trim removed 4 bases at V and 0 bases at J, leaving 10 bases unmatched. This CDR3 has 19 amino acids.

The genes are TRBV7-2 and TRBJ1-5, with D perhaps matching TRBD1 (6 bases). CDR1 is SGHTA, CDR2 FQGNSA, per germline. The CDR3 sequence is 15 residues long. The germline V and J ends were trimmed by 5 bases and 2 bases, with 13 bases remaining between them. DNA for the CDR3: TGTGCCAGCAGCCTGACTAGGGGGGGCAATCAGCCCCAGCATTTT. Its translation: CASSLTRGGNQPQHF.

The chain links TRBV6-5 to TRBJ1-2; TRBD1 agrees at 10 bases. This CDR3 has 14 residues. Germline trimming cut 6 bases from V and 3 bases from J; bases unmatched to any gene: 4. The germline gives CDR1 MNHEY, CDR2 SVGAGI. CDR3: CASRRQGAYYGYTF. CDR3 in DNA: TGTGCCAGCAGGCGACAGGGGGCTTACTATGGCTACACCTTC.

V usage is TRBV4-2 and J usage is TRBJ1-2, with D perhaps TRBD1 (5 bases). The CDR3 is 13 residues long. The germline CDR1 and CDR2 sequences are LGHNA and YNFKEQ. Trimming pared 4 bases from V and 6 bases from J, leaving 12 bases between. CDR3 in amino acids: CASSRGGIDGYTF. The DNA of the CDR3 is TGTGCCAGCAGCCGGGGGGGGATTGATGGCTACACCTTC.

The chain combines TRBV3-1 (or the pseudogene TRBV3-2) with TRBJ2-5, with 13 bases aligning to TRBD2. Germline-derived CDR1 and CDR2 are LGHDT and YNNKEL (reference sequence). CDR3 length equals 19 residues. V was clipped by 0 bases and J by 6 bases; unmatched bases: 13. CDR3 nucleotide sequence: TGTGCCAGCAGCCAAGAGGGGGGACTAGCGGGGCCAGCGGGAAAGACCCAGTACTTC. As protein: CASSQEGGLAGPAGKTQYF.

This clone occurred once. The chain uses TRBV7-2 and TRBJ1-5; D is uncertain. The length of the CDR3 is 15 residues. Trimming cost V 0 bases and J 3 bases, with 9 bases left between them. Germline assignment: CDR1 SGHTA and CDR2 FQGNSA. In DNA form, the CDR3 reads TGTGCCAGCAGCTTAGCGGCCCTAGACAATCAGCCCCAGCATTTT. Its protein product is CASSLAALDNQPQHF.

This rearrangement joins TRBV18 to TRBJ1-4, with D possibly being TRBD1 (6 bases). The CDR3 spans 16 residues. V lost 3 bases and J lost 0, with 11 bases in between. Germline V gene sequence: CDR1 KGHSH, CDR2 LQKENI. The chain's CDR3 is CASSPIRTATNEKLFF. The CDR3 coding sequence is TGTGCCAGCTCACCCATCCGGACAGCAACTAATGAAAAACTGTTTTTT.

The chain carries TRBV12-3 or TRBV12-4 and TRBJ1-5, with D tentatively TRBD1 (5 bases). CDR3 size: 12 residues. V lost 6 bases to trimming and J lost 5 bases, with 8 bases between them. In DNA, the CDR3 is TGTGCCAGCAGCCGGGGCGATCAGCCCCAGCATTTT. It yields the protein CASSRGDQPQHF.

This chain uses TRBV6-5 with TRBJ1-5; no clear D gene. Germline CDR1 MNHEY, CDR2 SVGAGI. This CDR3 has 14 residues. The ends were cut back, 5 bases at V and 7 bases at J, with 15 bases in the middle. DNA for the CDR3: TGTGCCAGCAGTCCTCTGAGGTTACGGCAGCCCCAGCATTTT. Translation gives CASSPLRLRQPQHF.

As concerns this clone: This sample also contains other DNA sequences that code for the same CDR3. J is TRBJ1-6 and V is TRBV19, with D maybe TRBD1 (6 bases). Trimming stripped 3 bases from V and 8 bases from J, with 11 bases between. Germline lookup yields CDR1 LNHDA and CDR2 SQIVND (reference sequence). The CDR3 runs 14 residues. The CDR3 loop is CASSIPGGDSPLHF. The CDR3 coding sequence is TGTGCCAGTAGTATCCCGGGGGGCGATTCACCCCTCCACTTT. Variable domain in full (rest from reference TRBV19 and TRBJ1-6): DGGITQSPKYLFRKEGQNVTLSCEQNLNHDAMYWYRQDPGQGLRLIYYSQIVNDFQKGDIAEGYSVSREKKESFPLTVTSAQKNPTAFYLCASSIPGGDSPLHFGNGTRLTVT.

This chain links TRBV7-2 with TRBJ2-2; tentative D call: TRBD1 (6 bases). V was shortened by 5 bases and J by 4 bases, with 11 bases between the two germline ends. The CDR3 totals 14 residues. Germline lookup yields CDR1 SGHTA and CDR2 FQGNSA. In DNA, the CDR3 is TGTGCCAGCAGCATAGGGGGTTCCACCGGGGAGCTGTTTTTT. It specifies CASSIGGSTGELFF.

The V gene is TRBV19, the J gene TRBJ1-2, with 7 bases identical to TRBD1. V lost 5 bases, J lost 4 bases, and 10 bases stayed unmatched. CDR1 LNHDA and CDR2 SQIVND come from the germline V gene (reference sequence). The CDR3 runs to 15 residues. For the CDR3, the DNA is TGTGCCAGTAGTGTTATAGACAGGGTGACCTATGGCTACACCTTC. This codes for CASSVIDRVTYGYTF.

The rearrangement links TRBV6-4 to TRBJ2-1, with 7 bases fitting TRBD2. The length of the CDR3 is 13 residues. In germline, CDR1 is MRHNA, CDR2 SNTAGT. J was trimmed by 7 bases and V by 2 bases; bases with no gene match: 2. As DNA, the CDR3 is TGTGCCAGCAGTGACAGGGGAGGGAATGAGCAGTTCTTC. Its translation: CASSDRGGNEQFF.

V and J are TRBV25-1 and TRBJ2-5; the D gene could be TRBD1 or TRBD2 (5 bases each). Germline V gene lookup returns CDR1 MGHDK and CDR2 SYGVNS. This CDR3 has 10 amino acids. Trimming pared 8 bases from V and 5 bases from J, leaving 6 bases between. The CDR3 is CASGGETQYF. Written as DNA, the CDR3 is TGTGCCAGCGGGGGTGAGACCCAGTACTTC.